These 5 T cell receptor beta chains originate from one sample sequenced in a study of CD8 T cells in ankylosing spondylitis. TCRdb re-derived calls from the 5' RACE reads in MiXCR, one entry per CDR3 protein. The top ten hold approximately 4.6% of the sample, which has about 270,000 distinct CDR3 sequences, 30% to 40% seen once. The material sequenced was blood, either unsorted or a sorted T cell fraction (not recorded which). The receptors were sampled from a male donor with ankylosing spondylitis or in good health (not recorded which).

In nucleotides, the CDR3 is TGTGCCAGCAGTTCCCAAATCCTTCTCGGACAAACGGTTGAGACCCAGTACTTC. It yields the protein CASSSQILLGQTVETQYF. The chain has TRBV12-3 or TRBV12-4 and TRBJ2-5; the D gene is possibly TRBD1 (5 bases). V was pared by 4 bases and J by 5 bases, with 26 bases between. The CDR3 is 18 residues long.

This clonotype has more than one count but fewer than ten. The chain uses TRBV29-1 and TRBJ1-2; D may be TRBD1 (6 bases). Germline CDR1 is SQVTM and CDR2 is ANQGSEA. Trimming took 2 bases from V and 7 from J, leaving 14 bases between them. The CDR3 runs to 13 residues. The chain's CDR3 is CSVERGVSGGYTF. CDR3 in DNA: TGCAGCGTTGAAAGGGGGGTTTCGGGTGGCTACACCTTC.

This rearrangement joins TRBV6-1 to TRBJ2-1; no reliable D call. This CDR3 is 13 amino acids long. Between the trimmed V and J ends, which lost 5 bases and 8 bases, there was a span of 13 bases. The germline V gene has CDR1 MNHNS and CDR2 SASEGT. The CDR3 here is CASSPLHWDEQFF. As DNA, the CDR3 is TGTGCCAGCAGTCCACTCCATTGGGATGAGCAGTTCTTC.

The V call is TRBV20-1, the J call TRBJ2-5, with D uncertain. This CDR3 spans 14 amino acids. Per germline, CDR1 DFQATT and CDR2 SNEGSKA (reference sequence). Trimming stripped 6 bases from V and 3 bases from J, with 17 bases between. This chain's CDR3 is CSAHSDGEKETQYF. The CDR3 region has the DNA TGCAGTGCCCATTCTGACGGAGAGAAAGAGACCCAGTACTTC.

In this sample, this clonotype turned up a few times. This chain uses TRBV9 with TRBJ2-1, with D tentatively TRBD2 (6 bases). The CDR3 consists of 15 residues. Trimming pared 4 bases from V and 7 bases from J, leaving 18 bases between. Per the germline V gene, CDR1 is SGDLS and CDR2 is YYNGEE. CDR3 amino acids: CASSPPRGAGNEQFF. Here the CDR3 DNA reads TGTGCCAGCAGCCCCCCCCGGGGCGCGGGGAATGAGCAGTTCTTC. Together with reference TRBV9 and TRBJ2-1, the CDR3 gives the full variable domain: DSGVTQTPKHLITATGQRVTLRCSPRSGDLSVYWYQQSLDQGLQFLIQYYNGEERAKGNILERFSAQQFPDLHSELNLSSLELGDSALYFCASSPPRGAGNEQFFGPGTRLTVL.